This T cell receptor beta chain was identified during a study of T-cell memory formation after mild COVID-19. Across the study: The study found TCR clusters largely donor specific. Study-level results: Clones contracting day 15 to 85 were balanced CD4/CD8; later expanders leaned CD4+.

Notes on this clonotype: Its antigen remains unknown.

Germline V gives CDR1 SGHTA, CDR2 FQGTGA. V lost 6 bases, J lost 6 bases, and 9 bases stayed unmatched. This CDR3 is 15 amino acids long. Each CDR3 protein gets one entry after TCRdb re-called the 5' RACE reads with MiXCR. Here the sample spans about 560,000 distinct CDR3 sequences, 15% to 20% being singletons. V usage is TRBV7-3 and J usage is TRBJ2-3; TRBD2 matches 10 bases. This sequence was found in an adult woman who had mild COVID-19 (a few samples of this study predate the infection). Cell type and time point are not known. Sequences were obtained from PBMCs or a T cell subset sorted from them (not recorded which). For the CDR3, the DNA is TGTGCCAGCAGTATAACTGGACTAGCGGCGGATACGCAGTATTTT. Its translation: CASSITGLAADTQYF. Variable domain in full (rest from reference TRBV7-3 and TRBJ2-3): GAGVSQTPSNKVTEKGKYVELRCDPISGHTALYWYRQSLGQGPEFLIYFQGTGAADDSGLPNDRFFAVRPEGSVSTLKIQRTERGDSAVYLCASSITGLAADTQYFGPGTRLTVL.